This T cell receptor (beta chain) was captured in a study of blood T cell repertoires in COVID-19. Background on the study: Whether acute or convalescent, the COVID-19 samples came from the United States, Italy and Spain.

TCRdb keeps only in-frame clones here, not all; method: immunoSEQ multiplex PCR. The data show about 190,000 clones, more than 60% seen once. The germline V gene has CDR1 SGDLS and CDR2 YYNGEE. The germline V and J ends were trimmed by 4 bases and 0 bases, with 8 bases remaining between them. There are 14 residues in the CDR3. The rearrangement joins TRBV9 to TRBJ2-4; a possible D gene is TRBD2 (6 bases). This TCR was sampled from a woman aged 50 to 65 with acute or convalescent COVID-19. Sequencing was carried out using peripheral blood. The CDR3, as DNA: TGTGCCAGCAGCCCCGGGGGAGCCAAAAACATTCAGTACTTC. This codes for CASSPGGAKNIQYF.